Following are 14 T cell receptor beta chains from one sample sequenced in a study of long-term antiretroviral therapy in people with HIV. Runs used v3.0 of the immunoSEQ assay and were done at survey level. Profiled with immunoSEQ multiplex PCR; TCRdb holds only in-frame clones, not every one. The sample includes 15,000 to 20,000 clones, approximately 88% of them seen just once. This material consisted of unsorted PBMCs, taken 0.9 years after starting antiretroviral therapy. These receptors came from a man younger than 30 with HIV.

About this clone: The junction departs from the called germline gene at one end, perhaps through a read error. V usage is TRBV2 and J usage is TRBJ1-1, with a tentative D call TRBD1 (6 bases). The CDR3 extends over 13 amino acids. Germline loops: CDR1 SNHLY, CDR2 FYNNEI. DNA of the CDR3: TGTGCCAGCAGCGAAGGGGGAATCACTGAAGCTTTCTTT. Its protein is CASSEGGITEAFF.

This rearrangement joins TRBV5-1 to TRBJ2-5; weak D call: TRBD1 (6 bases). CDR1 and CDR2 (germline): SGHRS, YFSETQ. The ends were cut back, 1 base at V and 4 bases at J, with 14 bases in the middle. The CDR3 is 15 amino acids. The CDR3 reads CASSLTLGGGETQYF. The CDR3 DNA is TGCGCCAGCAGCTTGACGCTAGGGGGTGGAGAGACCCAGTACTTC.

The V gene is TRBV19, the J gene TRBJ2-3, with a possible D match to TRBD1 (5 bases). Germline CDR1 is LNHDA and CDR2 is SQIVND (reference sequence). The V and J ends lost 8 bases and 2 bases respectively, with 20 bases between them. This CDR3 is built from 16 residues. CDR3 in amino acids: CASRATVGYLTDTQYF. The CDR3 coding sequence is TGTGCCAGTCGGGCGACAGTCGGATATCTCACAGATACGCAGTATTTT.

The V gene is TRBV18, the J gene TRBJ2-7; 7 nucleotides align to TRBD1. CDR3 size: 13 residues. Trimming removed 8 bases from V and 5 bases from J; junction bases left unmatched: 9. Germline CDR1 and CDR2: KGHSH and LQKENI. The CDR3 DNA sequence: TGTGCCAGCGCCCCTGGGACAGACGACGAGCAGTACGTC. It yields the protein CASAPGTDDEQYV.

The chain uses TRBV7-9 and TRBJ2-3; tentatively, D is TRBD2 (7 bases). The CDR3 has 15 amino acids. Germline V CDR1 and CDR2: SEHNR, FQNEAQ (reference sequence). V lost 3 bases and J 5 bases, leaving 15 bases between the germline ends. The CDR3 spells CASSFAAGAGDTQYF. The CDR3 DNA reads as TGTGCCAGCAGCTTCGCGGCGGGGGCTGGAGATACGCAGTATTTT. Together with reference TRBV7-9 and TRBJ2-3, the CDR3 gives the full variable domain: DTGVSQNPRHKITKRGQNVTFRCDPISEHNRLYWYRQTLGQGPEFLTYFQNEAQLEKSRLLSDRFSAERPKGSFSTLEIQRTEQGDSAMYLCASSFAAGAGDTQYFGPGTRLTVL.

The chain recombines TRBV11-2 with TRBJ2-7, with D perhaps matching TRBD1 (6 bases). Per germline, CDR1 SGHAT and CDR2 FQNNGV. The CDR3 is made up of 14 amino acids. V lost 3 bases and J lost 2, with 11 bases in between. CDR3 nucleotide sequence: TGTGCCAGCAGCTTTTTCAGGGGCCCCTACGAGCAGTACGTC. Amino acid sequence: CASSFFRGPYEQYV.

The chain is built from TRBV9 and TRBJ1-2; D not resolved. The V and J ends lost 3 bases and 7 bases respectively, with 10 bases between them. The CDR3 sequence is 12 residues long. The germline gives CDR1 SGDLS, CDR2 YYNGEE. CDR3 in DNA: TGTGCCAGCAGCGATGGGGTCCGTGGCTACACCTTC. Protein product: CASSDGVRGYTF.

J is TRBJ1-1 and V is TRBV7-3; TRBD1 matches 7 bases. Per the germline V gene, CDR1 is SGHTA and CDR2 is FQGTGA. The CDR3 is 14 residues long. The junction had 10 bases not matched to a gene; V was cut back by 5 bases and J by 7 bases. As DNA, the CDR3 is TGTGCCAGCAGCCCCCATGGGCGGGACAGTGAAGCTTTCTTT. This encodes CASSPHGRDSEAFF.

A single count supports this clone. The chain is built from TRBV19 and TRBJ2-5; D is unresolved. The CDR3 sequence is 12 residues long. Germline loops: CDR1 LNHDA, CDR2 SQIVND (reference sequence). The V end lost 6 bases, the J end lost 2 bases, and 7 bases lay between the germline ends. The DNA for the CDR3 is TGTGCCAGTAGCATAAATCAAGAGACCCAGTACTTC. It specifies CASSINQETQYF.

This chain joins TRBV29-1 and TRBJ2-1; 11 positions agree with TRBD1. V shed 7 bases, J shed 7 bases, and the junction held 3 bases outside the gene matches. Germline V gene sequence: CDR1 SQVTM, CDR2 ANQGSEA. The CDR3 extends over 12 amino acids. The CDR3 region has the DNA TGCAGCGGGGGGACAGGGGGGAATGAGCAGTTCTTC. This encodes CSGGTGGNEQFF.

The chain has TRBV6-6 and TRBJ1-1; TRBD1 aligns across 9 bases. The CDR3 totals 13 residues. CDR1 MNHNY and CDR2 SVGAGI come from the germline V gene (reference sequence). J lost 6 bases, V lost 6 bases, and 5 bases had no gene match. The CDR3 coding sequence is TGTGCCAGCAGCGGACAGGGGATTCCTGAAGCTTTCTTT. It specifies CASSGQGIPEAFF.

The chain links TRBV6-5 to TRBJ1-1, with a weak D call TRBD1 (5 bases). The CDR3 extends over 13 amino acids. Germline V gives CDR1 MNHEY, CDR2 SVGAGI. V was shortened by 4 bases and J by 3 bases, with 9 bases between the two germline ends. CDR3 in DNA: TGTGCCAGCAGTTTAGGGACCTACACTGAAGCTTTCTTT. The encoded protein is CASSLGTYTEAFF.

The rearrangement joins TRBV19 to TRBJ2-5, with D unresolved. V shed 4 bases and J shed 4 bases, with 10 bases lying between them. Germline values: CDR1 LNHDA, CDR2 SQIVND (reference sequence). CDR3 length: 13 amino acids. DNA for the CDR3: TGTGCCAGTAGTACCGCGTCAAGAGAGACCCAGTACTTC. Protein product: CASSTASRETQYF.

The chain links TRBV27 to TRBJ1-6, with a tentative D call TRBD1 (6 bases). In germline, CDR1 is MNHEY, CDR2 SMNVEV (reference sequence). Trimming cost V 3 bases and J 4 bases, with 22 bases left between them. The CDR3 length is 19 residues. CDR3 sequence reads: CASSFFVFQGRGYNSPLHF. DNA of the CDR3: TGTGCCAGCAGTTTCTTTGTATTCCAGGGGCGCGGGTATAATTCACCCCTCCACTTT.